These 9 T cell receptor beta chains share one sample of origin, sequenced in a study of shared clonotypes between healthy human individuals. Profiling relied on immunoSEQ multiplex PCR, and the TCRdb table lists in-frame clones only, not all of them. The table records about 2.1 million clones, just under 95% of them present only once. CD8 cells regarded as naive lacked CD45RO, were positively chosen for CCR7, and omitted terminally differentiated effector memory CD45RA+ cells. The sequencing input was naive CD8+ T cells from PBMCs. These receptors originate from a man between 18 and 35 years old in good health. Some clones in this sample may be carry-over from other donors' samples.

The J gene is TRBJ1-1, the V gene TRBV6-5; 7 bases agree with TRBD1. The germline gives CDR1 MNHEY, CDR2 SVGAGI. Trimming at V came to 6 bases and at J to 3 bases, leaving 1 base not matched to a gene. The CDR3 is made up of 12 amino acids. CDR3 bases: TGTGCCAGCAGCCAGGGGGACACTGAAGCTTTCTTT. Translated, it gives CASSQGDTEAFF.

This clone was counted between two and nine times. The chain carries TRBV13 and TRBJ1-1; D gene uncertain. Germline-derived CDR1 and CDR2 are PRHDT and FYEKMQ (reference sequence). The CDR3 is made up of 11 amino acids. V gave up 6 bases and J gave up 4 bases, with 6 bases separating them. CDR3 in amino acids: CASRLVTEAFF. CDR3 DNA sequence: TGTGCCAGCAGGCTGGTCACTGAAGCTTTCTTT.

Comments on this clone: Different DNA sequences within this sample yield the same CDR3. In nucleotides, the CDR3 is TGTGCCAGCAGCTTAGTGCGGTCCTACGAGCAGTACTTC. This translates into CASSLVRSYEQYF. The V call is TRBV11-2, the J call TRBJ2-7; no reliable D call. The length of the CDR3 is 13 residues. Per the germline V gene, CDR1 is SGHAT and CDR2 is FQNNGV. Trimming cost V 1 base and J 1 base, with 5 bases left between them.

This chain connects TRBV28 to TRBJ2-7, with D possibly being TRBD2 (7 bases). The CDR3 is 15 residues long. Trimming cost V 4 bases and J 4 bases, with 17 bases left between them. Germline-derived CDR1 and CDR2 are MDHEN and SYDVKM. The CDR3 coding sequence is TGTGCCAGCAGTTGGGGGGGCGAGGGTTTATACGAGCAGTACTTC. Amino acids: CASSWGGEGLYEQYF.

The chain carries TRBV21-1 and TRBJ2-7; the table names TRBD1, a call not compared with the DNA. TRBV21-1 is a recognized pseudogene. The CDR3 is 16 residues long. CDR3 nucleotides: TGTGCCAGCAGCAAAGGGGACAGGGTACTTAGGTACGAGCAGTACTTC. Protein sequence: CASSKGDRVLRYEQYF.

V and J are TRBV7-9 and TRBJ1-5, with TRBD1 matching over 8 bases. The J segment lost 6 bases and the V segment lost 5 bases, leaving 6 bases of the junction unmatched. This CDR3 comprises 14 residues. Germline lookup yields CDR1 SEHNR and CDR2 FQNEAQ (reference sequence). The CDR3 loop reads CASSPTGVIQPQHF. The CDR3 DNA is TGTGCCAGCAGCCCGACAGGGGTGATTCAGCCCCAGCATTTT.

The rearrangement joins TRBV9 to TRBJ2-2, with D possibly TRBD2 on 6 matching bases. The ends were cut back, 0 bases at V and 3 bases at J, with 33 bases in the middle. The CDR3 loop spans 23 amino acids. Germline assignment: CDR1 SGDLS and CDR2 YYNGEE. Here the CDR3 reads CASSVVSQGLDDGQRRDTGELFF. DNA for the CDR3: TGTGCCAGCAGCGTAGTGAGTCAGGGCCTGGACGATGGGCAGCGGAGGGACACCGGGGAGCTGTTTTTT.

The gene calls are TRBV7-9 and TRBJ2-7, with D perhaps assigned TRBD1 or TRBD2 (6 bases each). CDR3 length equals 13 residues. The V gene's germline CDR1 is SEHNR and CDR2 FQNEAQ (reference sequence). Trimming removed 5 bases at V and 7 bases at J, with 15 bases between. CDR3 amino acids: CASSPPGAREQYF. The CDR3 DNA reads as TGTGCCAGCAGCCCTCCGGGGGCTCGTGAGCAGTACTTC.

The rearrangement links TRBV11-3 to TRBJ2-3; 9 positions agree with TRBD1. Trimming took 5 bases from V and 0 from J; bases not matched to a gene: 6. CDR1 is SGHNT and CDR2 is YENEEA in the germline V gene. CDR3 size: 16 residues. This CDR3 is CASSPRTGASTDTQYF. CDR3 sequence (DNA): TGTGCCAGCAGCCCACGGACAGGGGCTAGCACAGATACGCAGTATTTT. Using reference TRBV11-3 and TRBJ2-3 for the parts outside the CDR3, the full variable domain is EAGVVQSPRYKIIEKKQPVAFWCNPISGHNTLYWYLQNLGQGPELLIRYENEEAVDDSQLPKDRFSAERLKGVDSTLKIQPAELGDSAVYLCASSPRTGASTDTQYFGPGTRLTVL.